The clone carrying this T cell receptor beta chain was recorded a few times. The entirety of the isolated RNA underwent reverse transcription, so expressed TCRB transcripts were sequenced. About 3.6 million reads per sample on average were obtained from naive, central memory and regulatory T cell samples. The table came from immunoSEQ multiplex PCR; TCRdb's copy has only in-frame clones and leaves some out. The sample carries some 230,000 clones, about 9.3% recorded once. The V and J ends lost 6 bases and 3 bases, in that order; junction bases with no gene match: 5. The CDR3 totals 15 residues. CDR1 and CDR2 from the germline V gene are SNHLY and FYNNEI. Sorted populations all had greater than 98% purity. This specimen belongs to a study of beta chain features in type 1 diabetes.

The sample comprised naive CD4+ T cells from blood. The receptor comes from a woman aged 18-29 years in good health. The rearrangement links TRBV2 to TRBJ1-2, with TRBD1 matching over 12 bases. This CDR3 reads CASSGDRGHHYGYTF. DNA of the CDR3: TGTGCCAGCAGCGGGGACAGGGGGCATCACTATGGCTACACCTTC.